The 21 T cell receptor beta chains below come from one sample, sequenced in a study of T cell changes during pregnancy in multiple sclerosis. Clones were sequenced by immunoSEQ multiplex PCR, and TCRdb holds only the in-frame ones, with some missing. Counted here are fewer than 95,000 clones, around nine tenths occurring once; the ten biggest clones make up 1.6%. Sequenced material: peripheral blood, taken in the first trimester of pregnancy. All receptors come from a female donor in good health, enrolled as a control in a pregnancy study.

The chain combines TRBV10-1 with TRBJ2-4; TRBD2 aligns across 8 bases. The J segment lost 1 base and the V segment lost 3 bases, leaving 8 bases of the junction unmatched. CDR3 length: 17 amino acids. Looked up from germline, CDR1 is WNHNN and CDR2 is SYGVQD (reference sequence). CDR3 DNA: TGCGCCAGCAGTGACCATATAGCGGGATCGGCCAAAAACATTCAGTACTTC. Translated, it gives CASSDHIAGSAKNIQYF.

This clone has a single count. The V gene is TRBV28, the J gene TRBJ1-3; D may be TRBD1 (6 bases). V was cut by 3 bases and J by 4 bases, with 13 bases left in between. The CDR3 is 15 amino acids. Germline assignment: CDR1 MDHEN and CDR2 SYDVKM. This CDR3 reads CASSFSGARGNTIYF. The CDR3 coding sequence is TGTGCCAGCAGTTTTTCAGGGGCGAGAGGAAACACCATATATTTT.

This chain connects TRBV7-2 to TRBJ1-1, with D perhaps matching TRBD1 (5 bases). The CDR3 is 15 amino acids. Germline lookup yields CDR1 SGHTA and CDR2 FQGNSA. The germline V and J ends were trimmed by 0 bases and 4 bases, with 12 bases remaining between them. The CDR3 nucleotides read TGTGCCAGCAGCTTAGCCGGGACTCAGGCCACTGAAGCTTTCTTT. This encodes CASSLAGTQATEAFF.

In its sample, this clone was seen once. The chain recombines TRBV5-1 with TRBJ2-3; D is undetermined. V dropped 4 bases and J dropped 1 base, with 7 bases sitting between them. From germline, CDR1 is SGHRS and CDR2 YFSETQ. The CDR3 is 13 residues long. CDR3 region: CASSNPGTDTQYF. CDR3 in DNA: TGCGCCAGCAGCAACCCGGGCACAGATACGCAGTATTTT. The full variable domain, rest sourced from reference TRBV5-1 and TRBJ2-3, is KAGVTQTPRYLIKTRGQQVTLSCSPISGHRSVSWYQQTPGQGLQFLFEYFSETQRNKGNFPGRFSGRQFSNSRSEMNVSTLELGDSALYLCASSNPGTDTQYFGPGTRLTVL.

The CDR3, as DNA: TGTGCCAGCCAGACTAGCGGGAGCACCGGGGAGCTGTTTTTT. Protein: CASQTSGSTGELFF. The chain joins TRBV6-1 to TRBJ2-2; 12 bases line up with TRBD2. The CDR3 runs to 14 residues. Germline lookup yields CDR1 MNHNS and CDR2 SASEGT. V was clipped by 8 bases and J by 4 bases; unmatched bases: 2.

The V gene is TRBV18, the J gene TRBJ2-3; 10 bases are shared with TRBD2. There are 15 residues in the CDR3. Trimming cost V 3 bases and J 8 bases; bases outside gene matches: 8. Germline-derived CDR1 and CDR2 are KGHSH and LQKENI. The CDR3 loop is CASSPPSGSRGTQYF. The CDR3 bases are TGTGCCAGCTCACCGCCTAGCGGGAGTAGGGGTACGCAGTATTTT.

V gene TRBV5-4 combines with J gene TRBJ2-7; 7 nucleotides match TRBD2. V dropped 4 bases and J dropped 3; count of bases not matched to a gene: 10. CDR3 length: 15 residues. Germline V gene lookup returns CDR1 SGHNT and CDR2 YYREEE (reference sequence). The CDR3 loop reads CASSDRQLASYEQYF. As DNA, the CDR3 is TGTGCCAGCAGCGACCGACAACTAGCGAGCTACGAGCAGTACTTC.

This chain uses TRBV2 with TRBJ2-2, with TRBD2 matching over 12 bases. Trimming took 10 bases from V and 7 from J; bases not matched to a gene: 7. CDR1 and CDR2 from the germline V gene are SNHLY and FYNNEI. The CDR3 has 14 residues. The CDR3 here is CATLGLAGFGELFF. The CDR3 region has the DNA TGTGCCACCCTAGGACTAGCGGGATTCGGGGAGCTGTTTTTT.

V gene TRBV6-1 combines with J gene TRBJ1-1; possible D gene TRBD1, 5 bases. The CDR3 contains 15 residues. V lost 3 bases and J lost 2, with 13 bases in between. CDR1 is MNHNS, CDR2 SASEGT, per germline. CDR3 DNA sequence: TGTGCCAGCAGTGACACCTTCGGGGGAAACACTGAAGCTTTCTTT. This translates into CASSDTFGGNTEAFF.

This rearrangement joins TRBV7-8 to TRBJ2-2; possibly TRBD2 for D (6 bases). The CDR3 consists of 15 residues. Trimming stripped 2 bases from V and 2 bases from J, with 9 bases between. From germline, CDR1 is SGHVS and CDR2 FQNEAQ. The CDR3 spells CASSLTGVNTGELFF. CDR3 DNA: TGTGCCAGCAGCTTAACGGGAGTAAACACCGGGGAGCTGTTTTTT.

This clone was picked up one time. The rearrangement joins TRBV28 to TRBJ2-1, with 8 nucleotides matching TRBD2. Germline trimming cut 6 bases from V and 0 bases from J; bases unmatched to any gene: 10. This CDR3 has 17 amino acids. Germline CDR1 and CDR2: MDHEN and SYDVKM. CDR3 nucleotides: TGTGCCAGCAGCGCTTACCGGAGCGGGAGCTCCTACAATGAGCAGTTCTTC. Amino acids: CASSAYRSGSSYNEQFF.

V usage is TRBV4-2 and J usage is TRBJ2-1; 7 bases match TRBD2. This CDR3 region has 15 residues. J gave up 6 bases and V 0 bases, and 5 bases lay outside the gene matches. Germline V gene lookup returns CDR1 LGHNA and CDR2 YNFKEQ. In DNA form, the CDR3 reads TGTGCCAGCAGCCAAGATGGGGGGGAAGGCAATGAGCAGTTCTTC. It is translated as CASSQDGGEGNEQFF.

V gene TRBV7-2 combines with J gene TRBJ2-1, with TRBD2 matching 12 bases. This CDR3 has 15 amino acids. Germline V gene data show CDR1 as SGHTA and CDR2 as FQGNSA. The J segment lost 6 bases and the V segment lost 5 bases, leaving 5 bases of the junction unmatched. DNA for the CDR3: TGTGCCAGCAGCCCGCTAGCGGGAGGGCCCAATGAGCAGTTCTTC. This codes for CASSPLAGGPNEQFF.

A few counts support this clone. The chain recombines TRBV15 with TRBJ2-7, with TRBD2 identical over 14 bases. CDR1 LNHNV and CDR2 YYDKDF come from the germline V gene (reference sequence). Germline trimming cut 8 bases from V and 5 bases from J; bases unmatched to any gene: 8. CDR3 length: 15 residues. The CDR3 nucleotides are TGTGCCACCCGGGCCCAGGGACTAGCGGGAGACGAGCAGTACTTC. This gives the protein CATRAQGLAGDEQYF.

The chain links TRBV13 to TRBJ2-4; D possibly corresponds to TRBD2 (6 bases). CDR1 and CDR2 from the germline V gene are PRHDT and FYEKMQ (reference sequence). There are 13 residues in the CDR3. The V gene lost 3 bases and the J gene lost 7 bases, with 10 bases spanning the gap. The CDR3 loop is CASSFRGRNIQYF. DNA of the CDR3: TGTGCCAGCAGCTTCCGGGGGAGGAACATTCAGTACTTC.

This CDR3 is CASSLFVSPRGETQYF. In nucleotides, the CDR3 is TGTGCCAGCAGCTTATTCGTCTCCCCACGGGGAGAGACCCAGTACTTC. This chain connects TRBV7-9 to TRBJ2-5; weak D call: TRBD2 (5 bases). CDR1 and CDR2 from the germline V gene are SEHNR and FQNEAQ (reference sequence). This CDR3 comprises 16 residues. The V end lost 2 bases, the J end lost 4 bases, and 17 bases lay between the germline ends.

The chain combines TRBV6-5 with TRBJ2-1; 8 nucleotides match TRBD1. With V trimmed by 6 bases and J by 9 bases, 13 bases remained unmatched. This CDR3 comprises 15 residues. Germline assignment: CDR1 MNHEY and CDR2 SVGAGI. The CDR3 loop is CASRSGQVKQGEQFF. The CDR3 DNA reads as TGTGCCAGCAGGTCGGGACAGGTAAAGCAGGGTGAGCAGTTCTTC.

This clone was picked up one time. This chain links TRBV28 with TRBJ1-1; 7 positions match TRBD1. The junction had 4 bases not matched to a gene; V was cut back by 5 bases and J by 7 bases. Germline CDR1 reads MDHEN; CDR2 reads SYDVKM. This CDR3 has 12 residues. CDR3 DNA: TGTGCCAGCAGTCCTGGGACAGTTGAAGCTTTCTTT. Amino acids: CASSPGTVEAFF.

The V and J genes are TRBV10-3 and TRBJ2-7; 9 bases are a match to TRBD1. After removal of 11 bases from V and 4 bases from J, the junction contained 9 bases not matched to a gene. There are 13 residues in the CDR3. Germline CDR1 ENHRY, CDR2 SYGVKD. CDR3 amino acids: CACSTGGVYEQYF. CDR3 in DNA: TGTGCCTGCTCCACAGGGGGCGTTTACGAGCAGTACTTC.

The chain couples TRBV13 to TRBJ2-1, with D possibly matching TRBD1 (6 bases). The germline V gene has CDR1 PRHDT and CDR2 FYEKMQ (reference sequence). The CDR3 runs to 13 residues. V dropped 5 bases and J dropped 6 bases, with 11 bases sitting between them. The CDR3 DNA is TGTGCCAGCAGCACCGTACAGGGCAATGAGCAGTTCTTC. Protein: CASSTVQGNEQFF.

This sequence joins TRBV18 and TRBJ1-5, with no clear D. This CDR3 has 13 amino acids. The germline gives CDR1 KGHSH, CDR2 LQKENI. V was pared by 2 bases and J by 5 bases, with 7 bases between. The CDR3 sequence: CASSPGLDQPQHF. The DNA for the CDR3 is TGTGCCAGCTCACCAGGGCTCGATCAGCCCCAGCATTTT.